A selection of T cell receptor beta chains follows, all from one sample in a study of cytotoxic CD8 clonotypes in ibrutinib-treated CLL. Sequencing used immunoSEQ multiplex PCR; TCRdb keeps in-frame clones, though not all of them. The sample includes 200,000 or so clones, roughly three quarters of them seen just once. Sequences were derived from PBMCs, sampled after 12 months of ibrutinib treatment. All receptors derive from a human donor with chronic lymphocytic leukemia. Both conserved end residues are trimmed from each CDR3.

v_gene: TRBV5-1
j_gene: TRBJ2-1
CDR3aa: ASSLYSRNEQF

v_gene: TRBV12-5
j_gene: TRBJ1-4
CDR3aa: ASATRGLNEKLF

v_gene: TRBV30
j_gene: TRBJ2-1
CDR3aa: AWTHSGRGSEQF

v_gene: TRBV6-1
j_gene: TRBJ1-1
CDR3aa: ASSTVGRTEAF

v_gene: TRBV7-2
j_gene: TRBJ2-1
CDR3aa: ASSFRTGKQF

v_gene: TRBV6-1
j_gene: TRBJ2-7
CDR3aa: ATSGPYEQY

v_gene: TRBV28
j_gene: TRBJ2-5
CDR3aa: ASSPGNRRETQY

v_gene: TRBV4-2
j_gene: TRBJ2-3
CDR3aa: ASSPTSPVGDTQY

v_gene: TRBV18
j_gene: TRBJ1-3
CDR3aa: ASSPGTGRSGNTIY

v_gene: TRBV5-5
j_gene: TRBJ1-1
CDR3aa: ASSSDLDRGNTEAF

v_gene: TRBV4-1
j_gene: TRBJ2-7
CDR3aa: ASSPTSGRYEQY

v_gene: TRBV28
j_gene: TRBJ2-7
CDR3aa: ASSSRQPPTYEQY

v_gene: TRBV30
j_gene: TRBJ1-6
CDR3aa: AWSQTGFGNSPLH

v_gene: TRBV19
j_gene: TRBJ1-5
CDR3aa: ASSIGGSNSNQPQH

v_gene: TRBV5-1
j_gene: TRBJ2-7
CDR3aa: ASSSSATSYEQY

v_gene: TRBV7-9
j_gene: TRBJ1-1
CDR3aa: ASSGMGTEAF

v_gene: TRBV30
j_gene: TRBJ1-2
CDR3aa: AWSTGPEGYGYT

v_gene: TRBV6-1
j_gene: TRBJ1-3
CDR3aa: ASSDTGSSGNTIY

v_gene: TRBV18
j_gene: TRBJ2-7
CDR3aa: ASSPRASGSEEQY

v_gene: TRBV7-3
j_gene: TRBJ2-7
CDR3aa: ASSSGTWGYEQY

v_gene: TRBV10-2
j_gene: TRBJ1-2
CDR3aa: ASKVDPGAYGYT

v_gene: TRBV28
j_gene: TRBJ2-7
CDR3aa: ASNPGTGRFYEQY

v_gene: TRBV27
j_gene: TRBJ2-6
CDR3aa: ASSYTGPTGANVLT

v_gene: TRBV7-2
j_gene: TRBJ1-1
CDR3aa: ASMPAGLNTEAF

v_gene: TRBV5-1
j_gene: TRBJ2-2
CDR3aa: ASSLYSGRMNTGELF

v_gene: TRBV4-1
j_gene: TRBJ2-1
CDR3aa: ASESTSPGAYNEQF

v_gene: TRBV6-1
j_gene: TRBJ2-1
CDR3aa: ASSQPGQSNEQF

v_gene: TRBV28
j_gene: TRBJ1-5
CDR3aa: ASSLYSQGNQPQH

v_gene: TRBV5-5
j_gene: TRBJ2-3
CDR3aa: ASSLAGPTKLTDTQY

v_gene: TRBV29-1
j_gene: TRBJ2-3
CDR3aa: SGVRGPSGGDTQY

v_gene: TRBV6-5
j_gene: TRBJ1-2
CDR3aa: ASSYGGGGNYGYT

v_gene: TRBV5-1
j_gene: TRBJ2-5
CDR3aa: ASSLQLAGETQY

v_gene: TRBV11-1
j_gene: TRBJ2-5
CDR3aa: ASSQGTGEETQY

v_gene: TRBV30
j_gene: TRBJ2-5
CDR3aa: ASQRGETQY

v_gene: TRBV30
j_gene: TRBJ1-2
CDR3aa: AWSVGGYGYT

v_gene: TRBV2
j_gene: TRBJ2-7
CDR3aa: ASSRPGQAAYEQY

v_gene: TRBV5-4
j_gene: TRBJ1-4
CDR3aa: ASSLGGTGSEKLF

v_gene: TRBV6-1
j_gene: TRBJ2-7
CDR3aa: ASSDPAVSEQY

v_gene: TRBV6-1
j_gene: TRBJ2-7
CDR3aa: ASSPGTATFYEQY

v_gene: TRBV19
j_gene: TRBJ1-1
CDR3aa: ASSMGLTGATEAF

v_gene: TRBV29-1
j_gene: TRBJ2-1
CDR3aa: SVVNRGLASYNEQF